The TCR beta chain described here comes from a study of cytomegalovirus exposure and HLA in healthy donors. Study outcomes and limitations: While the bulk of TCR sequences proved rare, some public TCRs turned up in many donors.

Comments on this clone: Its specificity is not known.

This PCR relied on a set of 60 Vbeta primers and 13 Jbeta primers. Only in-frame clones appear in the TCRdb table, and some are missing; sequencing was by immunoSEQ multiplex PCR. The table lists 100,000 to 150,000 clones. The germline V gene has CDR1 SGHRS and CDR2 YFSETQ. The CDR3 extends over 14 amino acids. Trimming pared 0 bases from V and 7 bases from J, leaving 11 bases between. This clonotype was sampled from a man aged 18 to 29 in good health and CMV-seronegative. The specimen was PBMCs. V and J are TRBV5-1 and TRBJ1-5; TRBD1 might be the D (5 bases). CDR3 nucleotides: TGCGCCAGCAGCTTGGGGCCGGGGGAGCAGCCCCAGCATTTT. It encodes CASSLGPGEQPQHF.